The 12 T cell receptor beta chains reported below all come from one sample, sequenced in a study of T cells expressing NK-cell markers. Reprocessing the 5' RACE reads, TCRdb reports a single entry for every CDR3 protein and omits DNA. This repertoire comprises about 390,000 distinct CDR3 sequences; its ten largest clones make up 9.5% to 12%. The specimen was blood T cells: a sorted CD56 or NKG2C T cell subset, CD4+ or CD8+ T cells, or bulk PBMC T cells (not recorded which). These receptors were taken from a woman between 45 and 60 years old in good health.

The chain employs TRBV20-1 and TRBJ2-1; lacking DNA, the TRBD2 call made by TCRdb goes unchecked. The CDR3 length is 14 residues. CDR1 is DFQATT and CDR2 is SNEGSKA in the germline V gene (reference sequence). CDR3 loop: CSARSSGRLDEQFF.

This chain uses TRBV2 with TRBJ2-1; TCRdb's D call of TRBD1 is untestable without DNA. Germline-derived CDR1 and CDR2 are SNHLY and FYNNEI. This CDR3 is built from 16 residues. The CDR3 region is CASSERSQGAYNEQFF.

The V and J genes are TRBV20-1 and TRBJ1-2. This CDR3 has 14 amino acids. Germline CDR1 DFQATT, CDR2 SNEGSKA (reference sequence). The CDR3 reads CSASVRTDNYGYTF.

The CDR3 here is CASSWQGGTYEQYF. V gene TRBV28 combines with J gene TRBJ2-7; the TCRdb D gene call, TRBD1, has no DNA to confirm it. The length of the CDR3 is 14 residues. In germline, CDR1 is MDHEN, CDR2 SYDVKM.

The CDR3: CASSFPRAEGFTDTQYF. The chain recombines TRBV12-3 or TRBV12-4 with TRBJ2-3; TCRdb's D call, TRBD2, is unchecked because there is no DNA. The CDR3 is 17 residues long.

This chain uses TRBV7-8 with TRBJ2-1; the D call from TCRdb, TRBD2, cannot be confirmed without DNA. Germline-derived CDR1 and CDR2 are SGHVS and FQNEAQ. This CDR3 has 16 amino acids. This chain's CDR3 is CASSFATSGLRTEQFF.

This chain links TRBV12-3 or TRBV12-4 with TRBJ2-5; TCRdb picks TRBD2, but there is no DNA to check that call. The CDR3 covers 17 residues. The CDR3 sequence: CASSPPGLAEARGTQYF.

The V call is TRBV5-1, the J call TRBJ1-2; TCRdb's D call of TRBD1 is untestable without DNA. This CDR3 is built from 14 residues. Germline CDR1 reads SGHRS; CDR2 reads YFSETQ. CDR3 sequence reads: CASSQGTDDYGYTF. The variable domain in full, completed from reference TRBV5-1 and TRBJ1-2, reads KAGVTQTPRYLIKTRGQQVTLSCSPISGHRSVSWYQQTPGQGLQFLFEYFSETQRNKGNFPGRFSGRQFSNSRSEMNVSTLELGDSALYLCASSQGTDDYGYTFGSGTRLTVV.

The V gene is TRBV3-1, the J gene TRBJ2-3; the TCRdb D gene call, TRBD2, has no DNA to confirm it. This CDR3 spans 13 amino acids. CDR1 LGHDT and CDR2 YNNKEL come from the germline V gene (reference sequence). CDR3 loop: CASSQGRGDTQYF.

V usage is TRBV11-2 and J usage is TRBJ1-1; the D call of TRBD1 rests on TCRdb alone, since no DNA is present to check it. CDR3 length: 16 residues. CDR1 SGHAT and CDR2 FQNNGV come from the germline V gene. CDR3 in amino acids: CASSRPEVQVNTEAFF.

The CDR3 spells CASSPLSGNNEQFF. V usage is TRBV11-3 and J usage is TRBJ2-1; with no DNA, the TCRdb D assignment of TRBD2 cannot be verified. The germline CDR1 and CDR2 sequences are SGHNT and YENEEA. CDR3 length equals 14 residues.

V is TRBV12-3 or TRBV12-4 and J is TRBJ1-4; as DNA is missing, the TRBD1 call by TCRdb cannot be tested. The CDR3 contains 14 residues. The chain's CDR3 is CASSLRGRHEKLFF.